The rows below give T cell receptor beta chains drawn from one sample of a study of blood T cells in healthy people across ages. TCRdb reprocessed the 5' RACE reads via MiXCR and lists one record per CDR3 protein. Of hundreds of thousands of distinct CDR3 sequences listed, roughly 20% were seen once; the top ten hold around 3.4%. Specimen: blood. The receptors stem from a man between 70 and 80 years old in good health. CDR3s include the opening cysteine and the closing phenylalanine or tryptophan. A D gene is named only where the DNA matches it firmly. Size is stated for part of the rows, as once, few or many counts, or as a class when the clone is expanded.

size	V	J	D	DNA	CDR3
-	TRBV29-1	TRBJ1-1	-	TGCAGCGCCGGGAGAGGGGTGAACACTGAAGCTTTCTTT	CSAGRGVNTEAFF
-	TRBV5-1	TRBJ1-2	-	TGCGCCAGCAGCTTGGCGGGGGCGTCGTATGGCTACACCTTC	CASSLAGASYGYTF
-	TRBV18	TRBJ2-7	TRBD1	TGTGCCAGCTCACCAGGGACAGGGGGCGGAGAGCAGTACTTC	CASSPGTGGGEQYF
many	TRBV3-1	TRBJ2-7	TRBD1	TGTGCCAGCAGCCAAGCCGGGTGGGGACAGGGGACCTCGACGTCCTACGAGCAGTACTTC	CASSQAGWGQGTSTSYEQYF
few	TRBV12-3/TRBV12-4	TRBJ1-2	-	TGTGCCAGCAGTCCCCGGACAACGCCCCATGGCTGCACCTTC	CASSPRTTPHGCTF
many	TRBV20-1	TRBJ1-4	-	TGCAGTGCTAGTTCAGGGCAGTATGAAAAACTGTTTTTT	CSASSGQYEKLFF
few	TRBV5-1	TRBJ2-5	TRBD1	TGCGCCAGCAGCTTGGACAGGGGGACCGAAGAGACCCAGTACTTC	CASSLDRGTEETQYF
-	TRBV30	TRBJ2-3	-	TGTGCCTGGAGTGTACCAGGGTCCTGGGATACGCAGTATTTT	CAWSVPGSWDTQYF
-	TRBV12-3/TRBV12-4	TRBJ2-2	TRBD1	TGTGCCAGCAGTAACTTACCGGGACAGGCCGGGGAGCTGTTTTTT	CASSNLPGQAGELFF
few	TRBV6-4	TRBJ1-2	TRBD1	TGTGCCGGCAGTGAACCCTACACAGGGGGCGCAATTAGAGTGTACTATGGCTACACCTTC	CAGSEPYTGGAIRVYYGYTF
few	TRBV4-1	TRBJ2-4	TRBD2	TGCGCCAGCAGCCATGGAGGACTAGCGGATAACATTCAGTACTTC	CASSHGGLADNIQYF
-	TRBV27	TRBJ2-4	-	TGTGCCAGCAGTTTAACCTGGGCCCTAGCCAAAAACATTCAGTACTTC	CASSLTWALAKNIQYF
few	TRBV20-1	TRBJ2-3	-	TGCAGTGCGCCAACAGGGGAGGGAACAGATACGCAGTATTTT	CSAPTGEGTDTQYF
many	TRBV3-1	TRBJ1-2	-	TGTGCCAGCAGCCAAGGCTATGGCTACACCTTC	CASSQGYGYTF
-	TRBV5-5	TRBJ1-3	-	TGTGCCAGCAGCTTGGTCCTGAGTCCCTCTGGAAACACCATATATTTT	CASSLVLSPSGNTIYF